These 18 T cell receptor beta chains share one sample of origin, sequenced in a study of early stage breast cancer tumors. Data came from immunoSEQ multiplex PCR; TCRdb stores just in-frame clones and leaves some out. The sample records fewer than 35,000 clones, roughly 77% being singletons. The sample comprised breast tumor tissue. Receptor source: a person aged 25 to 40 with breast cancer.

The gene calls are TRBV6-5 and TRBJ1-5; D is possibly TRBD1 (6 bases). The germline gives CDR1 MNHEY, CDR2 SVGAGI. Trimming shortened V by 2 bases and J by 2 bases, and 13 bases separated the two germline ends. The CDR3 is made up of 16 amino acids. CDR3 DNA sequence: TGTGCCAGCAGTTACAACGCAGGGGAAGGCAATCAGCCCCAGCATTTT. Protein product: CASSYNAGEGNQPQHF.

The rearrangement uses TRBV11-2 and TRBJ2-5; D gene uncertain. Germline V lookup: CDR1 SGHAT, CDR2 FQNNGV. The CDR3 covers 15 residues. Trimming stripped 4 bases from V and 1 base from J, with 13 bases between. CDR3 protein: CASSSGLVVQETQYF. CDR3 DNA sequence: TGTGCCAGCAGCTCTGGCCTAGTAGTCCAAGAGACCCAGTACTTC.

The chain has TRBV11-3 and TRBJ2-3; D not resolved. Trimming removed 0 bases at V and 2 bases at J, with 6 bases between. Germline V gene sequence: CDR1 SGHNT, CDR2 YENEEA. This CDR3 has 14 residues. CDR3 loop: CASSLDADTDTQYF. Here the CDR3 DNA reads TGTGCCAGCAGCTTAGACGCCGACACAGATACGCAGTATTTT.

CDR3 DNA: TGTGCCAGCAGCTTAGAACCCGTGGCGCCGTCCTACGAGCAGTACTTC. This encodes CASSLEPVAPSYEQYF. The chain is built from TRBV11-2 and TRBJ2-7; D is unclear. There are 16 residues in the CDR3. Trimming left V 0 bases short and J 1 base short, with 13 bases between. Germline V gives CDR1 SGHAT, CDR2 FQNNGV.

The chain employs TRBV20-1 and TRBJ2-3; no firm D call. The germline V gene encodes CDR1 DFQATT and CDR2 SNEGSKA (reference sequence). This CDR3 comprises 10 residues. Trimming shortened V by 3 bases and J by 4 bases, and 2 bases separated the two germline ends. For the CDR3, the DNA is TGCAGTGCTAGTTCAGATACGCAGTATTTT. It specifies CSASSDTQYF.

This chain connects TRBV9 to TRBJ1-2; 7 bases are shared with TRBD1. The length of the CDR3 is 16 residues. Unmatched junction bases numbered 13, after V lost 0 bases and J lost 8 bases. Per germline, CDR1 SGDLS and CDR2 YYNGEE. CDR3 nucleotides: TGTGCCAGCAGCGTAGCTAGTTCGGGGAGGGGGCCGGGCTACACCTTC. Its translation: CASSVASSGRGPGYTF.

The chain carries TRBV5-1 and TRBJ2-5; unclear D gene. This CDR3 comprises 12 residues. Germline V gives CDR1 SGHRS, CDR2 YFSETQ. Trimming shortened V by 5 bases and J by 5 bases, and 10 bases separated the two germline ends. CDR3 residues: CASSQTVETQYF. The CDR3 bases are TGCGCCAGCAGTCAAACAGTGGAGACCCAGTACTTC.

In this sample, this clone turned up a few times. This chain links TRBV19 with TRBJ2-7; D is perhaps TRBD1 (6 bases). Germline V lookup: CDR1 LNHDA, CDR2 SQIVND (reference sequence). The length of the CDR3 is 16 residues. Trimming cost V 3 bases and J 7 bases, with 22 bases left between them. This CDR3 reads CASSMSPTGNSMEQYF. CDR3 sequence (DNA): TGTGCCAGTAGTATGTCGCCGACAGGAAATTCCATGGAGCAGTACTTC.

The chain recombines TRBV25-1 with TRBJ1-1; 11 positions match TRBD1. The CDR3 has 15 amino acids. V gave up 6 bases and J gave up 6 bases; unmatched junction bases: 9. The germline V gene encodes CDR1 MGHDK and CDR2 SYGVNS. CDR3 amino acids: CASSPEGTGGSEAFF. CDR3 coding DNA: TGTGCCAGCAGCCCGGAGGGGACAGGGGGGTCTGAAGCTTTCTTT.

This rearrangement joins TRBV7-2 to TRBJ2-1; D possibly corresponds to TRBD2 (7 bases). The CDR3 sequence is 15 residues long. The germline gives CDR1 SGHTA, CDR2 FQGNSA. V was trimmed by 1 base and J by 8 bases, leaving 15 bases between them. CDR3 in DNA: TGTGCCAGCAGCTTAGTCTTTCGGGGGGCAGATGAGCAGTTCTTC. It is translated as CASSLVFRGADEQFF. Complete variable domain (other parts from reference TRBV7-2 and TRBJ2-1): GAGVSQSPSNKVTEKGKDVELRCDPISGHTALYWYRQSLGQGLEFLIYFQGNSAPDKSGLPSDRFSAERTGGSVSTLTIQRTQQEDSAVYLCASSLVFRGADEQFFGPGTRLTVL.

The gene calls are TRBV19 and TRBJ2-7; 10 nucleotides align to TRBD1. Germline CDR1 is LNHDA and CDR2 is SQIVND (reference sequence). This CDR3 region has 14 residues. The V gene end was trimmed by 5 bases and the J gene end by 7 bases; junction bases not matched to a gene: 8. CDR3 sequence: CASSFDRGRGEQYF. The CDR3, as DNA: TGTGCCAGTAGTTTTGACAGGGGGCGCGGGGAGCAGTACTTC.

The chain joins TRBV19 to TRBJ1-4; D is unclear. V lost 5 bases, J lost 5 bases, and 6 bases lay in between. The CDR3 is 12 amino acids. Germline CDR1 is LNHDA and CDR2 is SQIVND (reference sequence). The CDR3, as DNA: TGTGCCAGTAGTTGGGTCAATGAAAAACTGTTTTTT. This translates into CASSWVNEKLFF.

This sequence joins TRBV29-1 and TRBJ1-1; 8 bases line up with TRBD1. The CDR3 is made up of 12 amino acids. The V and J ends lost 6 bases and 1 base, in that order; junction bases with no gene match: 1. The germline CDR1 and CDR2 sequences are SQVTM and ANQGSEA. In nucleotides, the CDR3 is TGCAGCGTAGGACAGGGGAACACTGAAGCTTTCTTT. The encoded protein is CSVGQGNTEAFF.

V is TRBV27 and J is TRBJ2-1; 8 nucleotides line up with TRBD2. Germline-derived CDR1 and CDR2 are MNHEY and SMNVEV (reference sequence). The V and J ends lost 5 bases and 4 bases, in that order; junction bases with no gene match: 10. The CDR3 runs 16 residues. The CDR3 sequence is CASSPLAGGPYNEQFF. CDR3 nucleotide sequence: TGTGCCAGCAGTCCCCTTGCGGGAGGACCGTACAATGAGCAGTTCTTC.

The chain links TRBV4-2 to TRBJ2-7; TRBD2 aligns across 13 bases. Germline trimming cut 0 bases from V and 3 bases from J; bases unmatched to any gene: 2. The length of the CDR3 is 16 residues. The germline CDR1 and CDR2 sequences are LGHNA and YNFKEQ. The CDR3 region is CASSQDWTSGSYEQYF. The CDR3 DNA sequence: TGTGCCAGCAGCCAAGACTGGACTAGCGGGAGCTACGAGCAGTACTTC.

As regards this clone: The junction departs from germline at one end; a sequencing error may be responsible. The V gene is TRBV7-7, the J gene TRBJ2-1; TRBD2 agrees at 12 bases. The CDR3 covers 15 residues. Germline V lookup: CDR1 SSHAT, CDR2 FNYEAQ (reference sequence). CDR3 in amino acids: CASSPGLAGPNEQFF. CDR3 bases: TGTGCTAGCAGCCCAGGACTAGCGGGGCCAAATGAGCAGTTCTTC.

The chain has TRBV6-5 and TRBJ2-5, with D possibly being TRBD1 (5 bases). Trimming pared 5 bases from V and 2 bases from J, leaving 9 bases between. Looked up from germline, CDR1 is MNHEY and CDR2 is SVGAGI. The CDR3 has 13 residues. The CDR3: CASSRQQQETQYF. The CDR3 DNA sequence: TGTGCCAGCAGTCGACAGCAACAAGAGACCCAGTACTTC.

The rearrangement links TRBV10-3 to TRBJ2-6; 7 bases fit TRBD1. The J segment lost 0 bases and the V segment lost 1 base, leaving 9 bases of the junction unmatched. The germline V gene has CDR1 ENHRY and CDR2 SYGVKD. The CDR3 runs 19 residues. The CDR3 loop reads CAISEFRQGISSGANVLTF. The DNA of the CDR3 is TGTGCCATCAGTGAGTTTCGACAGGGAATTTCCTCTGGGGCCAACGTCCTGACTTTC.